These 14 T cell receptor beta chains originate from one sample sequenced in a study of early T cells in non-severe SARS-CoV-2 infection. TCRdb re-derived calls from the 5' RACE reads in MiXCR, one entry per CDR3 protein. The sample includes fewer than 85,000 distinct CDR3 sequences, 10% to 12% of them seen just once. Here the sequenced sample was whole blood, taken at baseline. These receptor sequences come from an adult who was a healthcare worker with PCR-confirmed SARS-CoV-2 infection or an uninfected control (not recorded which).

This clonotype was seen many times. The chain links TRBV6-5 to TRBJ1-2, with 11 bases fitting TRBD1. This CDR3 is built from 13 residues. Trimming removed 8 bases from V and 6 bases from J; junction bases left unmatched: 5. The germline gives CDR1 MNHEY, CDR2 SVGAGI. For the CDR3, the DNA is TGTGCCAGCGTGCGGACAGGGGGCAATGGCTACACCTTC. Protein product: CASVRTGGNGYTF.

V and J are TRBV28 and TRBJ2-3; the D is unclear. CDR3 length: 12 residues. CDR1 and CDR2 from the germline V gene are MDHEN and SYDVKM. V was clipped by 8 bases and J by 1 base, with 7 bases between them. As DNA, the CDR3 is TGTGCCAGCTCCCACGGCACAGATACGCAGTATTTT. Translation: CASSHGTDTQYF.

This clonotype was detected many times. The DNA of the CDR3 is TGCAGTGCTCTTTACTCGGGACAGGGGAAAAACATTCAGTACTTC. This encodes CSALYSGQGKNIQYF. The chain recombines TRBV20-1 with TRBJ2-4, with 10 bases identical to TRBD1. The V and J ends lost 5 bases and 4 bases, in that order; junction bases with no gene match: 8. The germline gives CDR1 DFQATT, CDR2 SNEGSKA (reference sequence). This CDR3 is 15 amino acids long.

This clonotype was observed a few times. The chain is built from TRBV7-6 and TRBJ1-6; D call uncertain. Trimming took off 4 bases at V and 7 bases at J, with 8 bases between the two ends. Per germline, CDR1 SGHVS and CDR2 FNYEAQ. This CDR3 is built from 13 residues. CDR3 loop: CASSSTGNSPLHF. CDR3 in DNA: TGTGCCAGCAGCTCGACGGGGAATTCACCCCTCCACTTT. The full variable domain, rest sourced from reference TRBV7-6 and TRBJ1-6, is GAGVSQSPRYKVTKRGQDVALRCDPISGHVSLYWYRQALGQGPEFLTYFNYEAQQDKSGLPNDRFSAERPEGSISTLTIQRTEQRDSAMYRCASSSTGNSPLHFGNGTRLTVT.

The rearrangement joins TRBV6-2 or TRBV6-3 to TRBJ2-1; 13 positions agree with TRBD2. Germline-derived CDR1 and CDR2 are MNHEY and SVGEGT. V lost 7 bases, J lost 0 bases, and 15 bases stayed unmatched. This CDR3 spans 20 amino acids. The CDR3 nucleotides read TGTGCCAGCAACCCGCCCCTGGGACTAGCGGGGAACAACTCCTACAATGAGCAGTTCTTC. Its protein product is CASNPPLGLAGNNSYNEQFF.

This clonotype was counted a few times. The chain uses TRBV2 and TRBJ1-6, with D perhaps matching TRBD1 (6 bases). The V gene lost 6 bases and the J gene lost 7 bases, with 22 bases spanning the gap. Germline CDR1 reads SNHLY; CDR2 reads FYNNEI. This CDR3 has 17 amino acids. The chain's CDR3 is CASRQLGGLGNNSPLHF. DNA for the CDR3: TGTGCCAGCAGACAGTTAGGGGGGCTAGGAAACAATTCACCCCTCCACTTT.

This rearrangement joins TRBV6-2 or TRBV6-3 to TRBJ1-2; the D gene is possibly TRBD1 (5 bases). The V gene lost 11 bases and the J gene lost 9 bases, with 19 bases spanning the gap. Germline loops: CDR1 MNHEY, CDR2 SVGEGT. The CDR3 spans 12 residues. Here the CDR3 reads CAASPGEMSYTF. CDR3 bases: TGTGCCGCCTCTCCGGGGGAGATGAGCTACACCTTC.

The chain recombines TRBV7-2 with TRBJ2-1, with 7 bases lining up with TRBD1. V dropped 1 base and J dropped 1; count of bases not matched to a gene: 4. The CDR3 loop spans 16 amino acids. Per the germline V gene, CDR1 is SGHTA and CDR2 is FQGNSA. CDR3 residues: CASSLVGGASYNEQFF. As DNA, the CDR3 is TGTGCCAGCAGCTTAGTAGGGGGCGCATCCTACAATGAGCAGTTCTTC.

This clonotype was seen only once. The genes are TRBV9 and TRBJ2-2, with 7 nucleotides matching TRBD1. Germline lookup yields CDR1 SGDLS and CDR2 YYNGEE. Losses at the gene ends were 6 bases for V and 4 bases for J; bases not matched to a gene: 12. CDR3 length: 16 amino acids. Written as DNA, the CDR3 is TGTGCCAGCACCAAAAACCGGGACAGTGTCACCGGGGAGCTGTTTTTT. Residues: CASTKNRDSVTGELFF.

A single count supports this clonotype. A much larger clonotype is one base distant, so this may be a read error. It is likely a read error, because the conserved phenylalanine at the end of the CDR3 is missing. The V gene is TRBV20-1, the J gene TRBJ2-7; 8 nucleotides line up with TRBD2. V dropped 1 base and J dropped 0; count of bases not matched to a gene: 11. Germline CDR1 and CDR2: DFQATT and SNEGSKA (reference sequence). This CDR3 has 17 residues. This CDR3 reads CSARAPPRTSGSYEQYI. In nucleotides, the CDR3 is TGCAGTGCTAGAGCTCCACCCCGCACTAGCGGCTCCTACGAGCAGTACATC.

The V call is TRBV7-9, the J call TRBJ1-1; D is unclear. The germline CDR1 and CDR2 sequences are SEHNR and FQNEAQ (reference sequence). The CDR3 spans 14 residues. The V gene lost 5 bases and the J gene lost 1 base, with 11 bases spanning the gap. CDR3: CASSPIGGNTEAFF. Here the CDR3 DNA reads TGTGCCAGCAGCCCAATAGGAGGGAACACTGAAGCTTTCTTT. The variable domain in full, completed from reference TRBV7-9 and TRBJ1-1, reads DTGVSQNPRHKITKRGQNVTFRCDPISEHNRLYWYRQTLGQGPEFLTYFQNEAQLEKSRLLSDRFSAERPKGSFSTLEIQRTEQGDSAMYLCASSPIGGNTEAFFGQGTRLTVV.

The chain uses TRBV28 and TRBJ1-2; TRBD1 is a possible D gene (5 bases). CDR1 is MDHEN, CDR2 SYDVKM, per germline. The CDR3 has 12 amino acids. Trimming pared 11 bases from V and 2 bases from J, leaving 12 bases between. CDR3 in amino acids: CAVNGGNYGYTF. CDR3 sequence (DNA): TGTGCCGTCAATGGGGGAAACTATGGCTACACCTTC.

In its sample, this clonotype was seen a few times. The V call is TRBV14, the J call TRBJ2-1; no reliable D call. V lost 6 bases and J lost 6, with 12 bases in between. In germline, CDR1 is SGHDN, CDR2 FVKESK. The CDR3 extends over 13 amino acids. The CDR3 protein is CASRLTVGNEQFF. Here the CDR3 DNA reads TGTGCCAGCAGACTGACGGTAGGCAATGAGCAGTTCTTC.

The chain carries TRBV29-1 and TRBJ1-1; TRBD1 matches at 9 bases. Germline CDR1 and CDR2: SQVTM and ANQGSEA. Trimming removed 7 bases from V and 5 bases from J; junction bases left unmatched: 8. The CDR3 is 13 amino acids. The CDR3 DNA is TGCAGCGGTTCAACAGGGGGCAGTACTGAAGCTTTCTTT. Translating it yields CSGSTGGSTEAFF.